A selection of T cell receptor beta chains follows, all from one sample in a study of T cell responses to AZD1222 COVID-19 vaccine. Here immunoSEQ multiplex PCR was the method, and the copy in TCRdb shows in-frame clones only, minus some. Of some 100,000 clones detected, just under 90% appear once; the ten largest clones hold less than 3.5%. The sequenced sample was peripheral blood, obtained on day 0 of AZD1222 vaccination. The receptors derive from an adult in good health. Both conserved end residues are part of each CDR3. The order of the fields is V gene, D gene, clone size, J gene, CDR3 DNA, CDR3 protein. The D gene is left open where the match is weak. The listing skips clone size in some rows; elsewhere it reads once, few, many or a size class.

V: TRBV7-6; D: .; size: few; J: TRBJ1-5; DNA: TGTGCCAGCAGCTTGACAGAAAATCAGCCCCAGCATTTT; CDR3: CASSLTENQPQHF
V: TRBV6-2/TRBV6-3; D: TRBD1; size: .; J: TRBJ1-1; DNA: TGTGCCAGCAGTCGTGATACAGGGGAGTTTACTGAAGCTTTCTTT; CDR3: CASSRDTGEFTEAFF
V: TRBV19; D: .; size: .; J: TRBJ1-5; DNA: TGTGCCAGTAGTATAGTGAGCGGAAATCAGCCCCAGCATTTT; CDR3: CASSIVSGNQPQHF
V: TRBV11-3; D: .; size: .; J: TRBJ2-1; DNA: TGTGCCAGCAGCGAAGGGGACACCAATGAGCAGTTCTTC; CDR3: CASSEGDTNEQFF
V: TRBV11-1; D: TRBD1; size: once; J: TRBJ2-7; DNA: TGTGCCAGCAGCTTAGGGCAGGGGGAGATCTACGAGCAGTACTTC; CDR3: CASSLGQGEIYEQYF
V: TRBV7-9; D: .; size: .; J: TRBJ1-2; DNA: TGTGCCAGCAGCGCGGGGGGTTCCGGAGGCTACACCTTC; CDR3: CASSAGGSGGYTF
V: TRBV12-3/TRBV12-4; D: TRBD1; size: .; J: TRBJ1-2; DNA: TGTGCCAGCAGTCAGGGGGACTATGGCTACACCTTC; CDR3: CASSQGDYGYTF
V: TRBV12-3/TRBV12-4; D: TRBD1; size: .; J: TRBJ1-4; DNA: TGTGCCAGTAACAGGGGGCATGAAAAACTGTTTTTT; CDR3: CASNRGHEKLFF
V: TRBV7-2; D: .; size: .; J: TRBJ1-3; DNA: TGTGCCAGCAGCTTAGCGTCACAGAGCTCTGGAAACACCATATATTTT; CDR3: CASSLASQSSGNTIYF
V: TRBV5-4; D: TRBD1; size: few; J: TRBJ2-1; DNA: TGTGCCAGCAGCTTGGGGGACAGAGGCCATTCGAGGCAGTTCTTC; CDR3: CASSLGDRGHSRQFF
V: TRBV5-1; D: .; size: .; J: TRBJ1-6; DNA: TGCGCCAGCAGCTTGGGACAGATTAATTCACCCCTCCACTTT; CDR3: CASSLGQINSPLHF
V: TRBV11-3; D: .; size: .; J: TRBJ2-1; DNA: TGTGCCAGCAGCCCCACCTCCTACAATGAGCAGTTCTTC; CDR3: CASSPTSYNEQFF
V: TRBV29-1; D: .; size: .; J: TRBJ2-1; DNA: TGCAGCGTTGTGGACAGCCAAACTCCAGGGCAGTTCTTC; CDR3: CSVVDSQTPGQFF
V: TRBV6-5; D: .; size: once; J: TRBJ1-3; DNA: TGTGCCAGCACGACCTACAGTGCCCTTGGAAACACCATATATTTT; CDR3: CASTTYSALGNTIYF
V: TRBV7-3; D: TRBD2; size: .; J: TRBJ2-3; DNA: TGTGCCAGCAGCTTAAACGGGGGGATTGGGTCAGATACGCAGTATTTT; CDR3: CASSLNGGIGSDTQYF
V: TRBV6-5; D: TRBD1; size: .; J: TRBJ1-2; DNA: TGTGCCAGCAGTTGGACAGGGAGCTATGGCTACACCTTC; CDR3: CASSWTGSYGYTF
V: TRBV3-1/TRBV3-2; D: TRBD1; size: .; J: TRBJ1-1; DNA: TGTGCCAGCAGCCAAGAGGGGCGGACAGGGGCGACTGAAGCTTTCTTT; CDR3: CASSQEGRTGATEAFF
V: TRBV7-6; D: .; size: .; J: TRBJ1-6; DNA: TGTGCCAGCAGTTACAGGAATTCACCCCTCCACTTT; CDR3: CASSYRNSPLHF
V: TRBV27; D: .; size: .; J: TRBJ1-5; DNA: TGTGCCAGCAGTTCCGGGACAAATTTTAGGCAGCCCCAGCATTTT; CDR3: CASSSGTNFRQPQHF
V: TRBV7-9; D: .; size: .; J: TRBJ1-3; DNA: TGTGCCAGCAGTTGGGCGGCTGGAAACACCATATATTTT; CDR3: CASSWAAGNTIYF
V: TRBV7-2; D: .; size: .; J: TRBJ2-7; DNA: TGTGCCAGCAGCTTAGGGCTACCAGCCTACGAGCAGTACTTC; CDR3: CASSLGLPAYEQYF
V: TRBV5-5; D: TRBD1; size: .; J: TRBJ1-2; DNA: TGTGCCAGCAGCTTGGCAGACAGGGGAGTAGGTGGCTACACCTTC; CDR3: CASSLADRGVGGYTF
V: TRBV5-6; D: .; size: .; J: TRBJ2-3; DNA: TGTGCCACCAATTTATGGGGGGGCACAGATACGCAGTATTTT; CDR3: CATNLWGGTDTQYF
V: TRBV18; D: .; size: .; J: TRBJ2-5; DNA: TGTGCCAGCTCACCAAGAGTACAGCAAGAGACCCAGTACTTC; CDR3: CASSPRVQQETQYF
V: TRBV18; D: TRBD2; size: .; J: TRBJ2-5; DNA: TGTGCCAGCTCACCAAAGACGACTAGCGCAGAGACCCAGTACTTC; CDR3: CASSPKTTSAETQYF
V: TRBV11-3; D: TRBD2; size: .; J: TRBJ2-1; DNA: TGTGCCAGCAGCTTAGGGAGCGGGGGGGCATCAGGTGAGCAGTTCTTC; CDR3: CASSLGSGGASGEQFF
V: TRBV4-3; D: .; size: once; J: TRBJ1-1; DNA: TGCGCCAGCAGCCAAGATGTAGGGGGGCGGACTGAAGCTTTCTTT; CDR3: CASSQDVGGRTEAFF
V: TRBV6-5; D: TRBD2; size: .; J: TRBJ2-1; DNA: TGTGCCAGCAGTTCCGGGACTAGCTTCAACAATGAGCAGTTCTTC; CDR3: CASSSGTSFNNEQFF
V: TRBV11-3; D: TRBD1; size: .; J: TRBJ1-1; DNA: TGTGCCAGCAGCCTGCGGGACAGCGGGACTGAAGCTTTCTTT; CDR3: CASSLRDSGTEAFF
V: TRBV3-1/TRBV3-2; D: .; size: .; J: TRBJ1-5; DNA: TGTGCCAGCAGCCAAAGTTGGGGGGGCAATCAGCCCCAGCATTTT; CDR3: CASSQSWGGNQPQHF
V: TRBV7-2; D: .; size: .; J: TRBJ2-7; DNA: TGTGCCAGCAGCTCTACTAGCCTGTTCTCCTACGAGCAGTACTTC; CDR3: CASSSTSLFSYEQYF
V: TRBV15; D: TRBD1; size: .; J: TRBJ1-5; DNA: TGTGCCACCAGCAAGTGGACAGGCACTAATCAGCCCCAGCATTTT; CDR3: CATSKWTGTNQPQHF
V: TRBV9; D: .; size: .; J: TRBJ2-7; DNA: TGTGCCAGCAGCGTAAGAGCGGACTCCTACGAGCAGTACTTC; CDR3: CASSVRADSYEQYF
V: TRBV2; D: .; size: few; J: TRBJ1-1; DNA: TGTGCCAGCAGTCAGACTGGGGGGAACACTGAAGCTTTCTTT; CDR3: CASSQTGGNTEAFF
V: TRBV4-2; D: .; size: .; J: TRBJ2-2; DNA: TGTGCCAGCAGCCAAGTGACAGGCCCTAACACCGGGGAGCTGTTTTTT; CDR3: CASSQVTGPNTGELFF
V: TRBV12-3/TRBV12-4; D: TRBD1; size: .; J: TRBJ2-5; DNA: TGTGCCAGCAGTCGACAGGGAACGCAGACCCAGTACTTC; CDR3: CASSRQGTQTQYF
V: TRBV2; D: TRBD1; size: .; J: TRBJ1-4; DNA: TGTGCCAGCAGTTTCAACAGGGGGCGGTTGGAAAAACTGTTTTTT; CDR3: CASSFNRGRLEKLFF
V: TRBV29-1; D: TRBD1; size: .; J: TRBJ2-5; DNA: TGCAGCGTTGAAGGGACAGGTCAAGAGACCCAGTACTTC; CDR3: CSVEGTGQETQYF
V: TRBV7-2; D: .; size: .; J: TRBJ1-5; DNA: TGTGCCAGCAGCTTAAGACCTATGGGGAATCAGCCCCAGCATTTT; CDR3: CASSLRPMGNQPQHF
V: TRBV15; D: TRBD2; size: .; J: TRBJ2-1; DNA: TGTGCCACCAGCCTAAACCGCCTAGCGGGGCCTTACAATGAGCAGTTCTTC; CDR3: CATSLNRLAGPYNEQFF
V: TRBV7-2; D: .; size: .; J: TRBJ1-4; DNA: TGTGCCAGCAGTTCTAGGAGGGGTCAGACTAATGAAAAACTGTTTTTT; CDR3: CASSSRRGQTNEKLFF
V: TRBV18; D: .; size: .; J: TRBJ1-2; DNA: TGTGCCAGCTCACCTGGACAGATTTCTAACTATGGCTACACCTTC; CDR3: CASSPGQISNYGYTF